This T cell receptor (beta chain) was sequenced during a study of blood T cell repertoires in COVID-19. Study information: The cDNA or gDNA used as material had been derived from T cells, B-cell-depleted T cells, or PBMCs.

Some clones are missing from TCRdb's copy, which holds only in-frame ones; the method was immunoSEQ multiplex PCR. The table records over 150,000 clones, about 88% of them present only once. The V and J ends lost 1 base and 5 bases, in that order; junction bases with no gene match: 14. The CDR3 runs 19 residues. Per germline, CDR1 LNHNV and CDR2 YYDKDF (reference sequence). The clonotype originates from a man aged 50 to 60 with COVID-19, enrolled during active disease. The chain employs TRBV15 and TRBJ2-1; 10 bases fit TRBD2. The sample comprised peripheral blood. The chain's CDR3 is CATSRVSGGVQSGNNEQFF. CDR3 coding DNA: TGTGCCACCAGCAGAGTGAGCGGGGGGGTCCAATCCGGGAACAATGAGCAGTTCTTC.